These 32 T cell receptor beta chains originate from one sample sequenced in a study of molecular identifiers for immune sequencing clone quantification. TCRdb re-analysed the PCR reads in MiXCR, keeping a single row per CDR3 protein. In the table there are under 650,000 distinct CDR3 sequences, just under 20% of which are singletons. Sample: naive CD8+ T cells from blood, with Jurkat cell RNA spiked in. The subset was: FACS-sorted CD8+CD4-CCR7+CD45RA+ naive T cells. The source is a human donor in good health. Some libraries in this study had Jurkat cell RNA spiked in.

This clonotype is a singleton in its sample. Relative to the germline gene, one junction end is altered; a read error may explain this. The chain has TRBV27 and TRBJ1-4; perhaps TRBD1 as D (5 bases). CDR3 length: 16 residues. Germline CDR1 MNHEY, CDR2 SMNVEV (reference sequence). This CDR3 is CASSLYLAGRGEELFF. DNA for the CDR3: TGTGCCAGCAGTTTATATTTGGCAGGGCGCGGTGAAGAACTGTTTTTT.

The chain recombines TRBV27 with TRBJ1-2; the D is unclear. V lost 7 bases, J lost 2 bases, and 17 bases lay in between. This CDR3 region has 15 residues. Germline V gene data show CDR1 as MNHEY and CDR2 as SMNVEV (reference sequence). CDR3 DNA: TGTGCCAGCATGGAGGTGTGGAATTTGAACTATGGCTACACCTTC. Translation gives CASMEVWNLNYGYTF.

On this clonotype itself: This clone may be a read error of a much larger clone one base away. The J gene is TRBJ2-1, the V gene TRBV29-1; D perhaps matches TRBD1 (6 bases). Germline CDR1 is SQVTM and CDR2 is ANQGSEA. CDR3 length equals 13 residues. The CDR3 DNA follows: TGCAGCTCGGATAGGGGGTCCTACAATGAGCGGTTCTTC. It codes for CSSDRGSYNERFF.

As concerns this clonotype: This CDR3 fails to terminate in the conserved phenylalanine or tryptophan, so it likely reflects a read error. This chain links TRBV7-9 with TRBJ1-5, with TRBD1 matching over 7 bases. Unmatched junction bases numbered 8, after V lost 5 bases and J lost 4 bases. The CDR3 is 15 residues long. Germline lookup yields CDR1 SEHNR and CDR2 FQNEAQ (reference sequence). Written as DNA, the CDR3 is TGTGCCAGCAGCCTAGGGCAGGGGGAAAATCAGCCCCAGCATTCT. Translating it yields CASSLGQGENQPQHS.

CDR3 bases: TGTGCCAGCAGCGGGGACATCACGACGGGCTCTGAAGCTTTCTTT. This sequence encodes CASSGDITTGSEAFF. The chain joins TRBV7-2 to TRBJ1-1, with D possibly TRBD1 on 6 matching bases. The ends were cut back, 5 bases at V and 6 bases at J, with 19 bases in the middle. This CDR3 is 15 amino acids long. Per the germline V gene, CDR1 is SGHTA and CDR2 is FQGNSA.

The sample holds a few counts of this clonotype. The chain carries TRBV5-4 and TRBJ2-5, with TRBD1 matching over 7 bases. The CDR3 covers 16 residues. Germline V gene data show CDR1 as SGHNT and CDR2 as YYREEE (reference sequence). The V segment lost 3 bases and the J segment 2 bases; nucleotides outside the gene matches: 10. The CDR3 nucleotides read TGTGCCAGCAGCTCGGGGCCCGGGACAGAGCAAGAGACCCAGTACTTC. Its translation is CASSSGPGTEQETQYF. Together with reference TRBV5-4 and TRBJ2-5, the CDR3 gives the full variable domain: ETGVTQSPTHLIKTRGQQVTLRCSSQSGHNTVSWYQQALGQGPQFIFQYYREEENGRGNFPPRFSGLQFPNYSSELNVNALELDDSALYLCASSSGPGTEQETQYFGPGTRLLVL.

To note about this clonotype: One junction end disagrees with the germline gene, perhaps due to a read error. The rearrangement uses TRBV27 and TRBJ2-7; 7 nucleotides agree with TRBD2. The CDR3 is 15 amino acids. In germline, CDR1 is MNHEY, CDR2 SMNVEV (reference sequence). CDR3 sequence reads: CASSLSGGGAYERYF. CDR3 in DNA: TGTGCCAGCAGTTTATCCGGCGGGGGAGCCTACGAGCGGTACTTC.

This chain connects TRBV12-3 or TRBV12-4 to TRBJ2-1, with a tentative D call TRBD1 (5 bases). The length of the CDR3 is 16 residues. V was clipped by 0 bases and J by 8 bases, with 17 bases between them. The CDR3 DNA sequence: TGTGCCAGCAGTTTAGCCCCATGGACAAATCGGGATGAGCAGTTCTTC. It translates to CASSLAPWTNRDEQFF.

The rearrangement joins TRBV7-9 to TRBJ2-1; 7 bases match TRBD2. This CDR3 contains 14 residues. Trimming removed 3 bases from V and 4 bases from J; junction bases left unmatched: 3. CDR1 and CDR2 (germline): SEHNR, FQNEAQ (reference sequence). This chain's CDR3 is CASSFPGGYNEQFF. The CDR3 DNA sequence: TGTGCCAGCAGCTTTCCGGGGGGATACAATGAGCAGTTCTTC.

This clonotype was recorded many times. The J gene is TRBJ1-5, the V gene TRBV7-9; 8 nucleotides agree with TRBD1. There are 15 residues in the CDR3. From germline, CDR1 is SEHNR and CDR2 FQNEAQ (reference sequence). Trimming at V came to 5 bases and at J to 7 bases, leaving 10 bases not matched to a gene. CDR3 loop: CASSDDRGSRQPQHF. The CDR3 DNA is TGTGCCAGCAGCGACGACAGGGGAAGTAGGCAGCCCCAGCATTTT.

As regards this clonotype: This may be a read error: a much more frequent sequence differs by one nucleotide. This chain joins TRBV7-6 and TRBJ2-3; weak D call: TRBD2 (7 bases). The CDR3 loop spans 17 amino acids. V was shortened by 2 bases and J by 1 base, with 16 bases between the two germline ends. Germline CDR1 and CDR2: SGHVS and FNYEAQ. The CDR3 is CASSLIQGSGGTDTQYF. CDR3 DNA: TGTGCCAGCAGCTTAATTCAGGGGAGCGGGGGCACAGATACGCAGTATTTT.

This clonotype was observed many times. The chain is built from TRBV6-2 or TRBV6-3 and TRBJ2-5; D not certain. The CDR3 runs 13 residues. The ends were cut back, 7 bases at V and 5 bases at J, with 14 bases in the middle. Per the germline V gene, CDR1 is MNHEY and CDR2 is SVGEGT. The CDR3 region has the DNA TGTGCCAGCACCCCCACCTTTTGGGAGACCCAGTACTTC. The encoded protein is CASTPTFWETQYF.

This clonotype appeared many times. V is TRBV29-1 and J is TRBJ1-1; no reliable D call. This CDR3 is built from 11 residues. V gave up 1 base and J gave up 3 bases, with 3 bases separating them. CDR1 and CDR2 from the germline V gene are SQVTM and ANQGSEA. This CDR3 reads CSVEVYTEAFF. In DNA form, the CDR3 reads TGCAGCGTTGAAGTTTACACTGAAGCTTTCTTT.

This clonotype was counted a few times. The CDR3 region has the DNA TGTGCCAGTACTGCGGGGAATCAGCCCCAGCATTTT. The encoded protein is CASTAGNQPQHF. The V and J genes are TRBV19 and TRBJ1-5; D remains ambiguous. This CDR3 spans 12 amino acids. The V gene lost 7 bases and the J gene lost 4 bases, with 8 bases spanning the gap. The germline V gene has CDR1 LNHDA and CDR2 SQIVND (reference sequence).

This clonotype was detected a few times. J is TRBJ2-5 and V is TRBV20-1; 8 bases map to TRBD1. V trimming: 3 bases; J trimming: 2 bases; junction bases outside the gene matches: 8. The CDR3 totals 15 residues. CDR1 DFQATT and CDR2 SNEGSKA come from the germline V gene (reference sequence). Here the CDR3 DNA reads TGCAGTGCTAGTAGCGGACAGGGCCTACAAGAGACCCAGTACTTC. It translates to CSASSGQGLQETQYF.

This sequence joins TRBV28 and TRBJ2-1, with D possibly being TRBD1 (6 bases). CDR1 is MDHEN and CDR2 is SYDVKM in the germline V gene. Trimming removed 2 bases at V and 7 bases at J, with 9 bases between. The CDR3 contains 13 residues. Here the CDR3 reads CASSLVRGNEQFF. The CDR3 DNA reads TGTGCCAGCAGTTTAGTAAGGGGGAATGAGCAGTTCTTC.

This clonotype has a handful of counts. CDR3 region: CASSAGDSIYEQYF. CDR3 nucleotides: TGTGCCAGCAGCGCGGGGGACAGCATCTACGAGCAGTACTTC. The rearrangement uses TRBV5-4 and TRBJ2-7, with D perhaps being TRBD1 or TRBD2 (7 bases each). This CDR3 comprises 14 residues. The ends were cut back, 4 bases at V and 3 bases at J, with 14 bases in the middle. Germline V gives CDR1 SGHNT, CDR2 YYREEE (reference sequence).

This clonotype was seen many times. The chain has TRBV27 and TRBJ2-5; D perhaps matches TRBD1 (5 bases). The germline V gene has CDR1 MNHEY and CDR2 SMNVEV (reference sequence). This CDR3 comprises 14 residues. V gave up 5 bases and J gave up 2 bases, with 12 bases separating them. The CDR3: CASSPQGPQETQYF. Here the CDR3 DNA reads TGTGCCAGCAGTCCTCAGGGCCCTCAAGAGACCCAGTACTTC.

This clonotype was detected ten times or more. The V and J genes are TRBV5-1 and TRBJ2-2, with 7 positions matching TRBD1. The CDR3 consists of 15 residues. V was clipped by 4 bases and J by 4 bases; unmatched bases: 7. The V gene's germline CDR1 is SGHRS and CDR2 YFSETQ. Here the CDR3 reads CASSEDRWSTGELFF. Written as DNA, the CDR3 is TGCGCCAGCAGCGAGGACAGGTGGTCCACCGGGGAGCTGTTTTTT.

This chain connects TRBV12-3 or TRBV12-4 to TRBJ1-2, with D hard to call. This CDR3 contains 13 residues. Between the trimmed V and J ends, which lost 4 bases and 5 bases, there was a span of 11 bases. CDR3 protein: CASSSPPMYGYTF. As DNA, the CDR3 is TGTGCCAGCAGTTCTCCTCCGATGTATGGCTACACCTTC.

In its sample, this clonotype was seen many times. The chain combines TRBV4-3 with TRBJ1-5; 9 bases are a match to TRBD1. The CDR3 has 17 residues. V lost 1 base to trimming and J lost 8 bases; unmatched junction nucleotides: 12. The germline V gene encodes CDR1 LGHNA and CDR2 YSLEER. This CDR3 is CASSQAWWDRAPKPQHF. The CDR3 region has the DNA TGCGCCAGCAGCCAAGCCTGGTGGGACAGGGCCCCGAAGCCCCAGCATTTT.

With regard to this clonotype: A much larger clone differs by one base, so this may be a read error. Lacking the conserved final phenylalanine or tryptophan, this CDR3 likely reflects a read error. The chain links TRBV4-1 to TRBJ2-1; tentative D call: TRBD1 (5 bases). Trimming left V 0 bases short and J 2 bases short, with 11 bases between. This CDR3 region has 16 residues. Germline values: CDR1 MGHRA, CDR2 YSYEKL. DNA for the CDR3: TGCGCCAGCAGCCAAGATTCCCAGGACACCTACAATGAGCAGTTCCTC. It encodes CASSQDSQDTYNEQFL.

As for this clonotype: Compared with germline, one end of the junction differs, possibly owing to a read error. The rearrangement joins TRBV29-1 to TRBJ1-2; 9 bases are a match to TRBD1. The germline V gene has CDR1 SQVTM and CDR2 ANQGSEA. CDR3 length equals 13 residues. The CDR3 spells CSVRWDRAPGYIF. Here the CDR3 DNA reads TGCAGCGTTCGATGGGACAGGGCGCCCGGCTACATCTTC.

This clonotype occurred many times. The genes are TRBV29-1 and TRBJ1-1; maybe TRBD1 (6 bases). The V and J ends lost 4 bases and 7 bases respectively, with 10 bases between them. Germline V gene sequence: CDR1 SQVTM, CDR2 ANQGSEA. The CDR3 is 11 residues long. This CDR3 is CSVGTEIEAFF. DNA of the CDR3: TGCAGCGTTGGGACAGAAATTGAAGCTTTCTTT.

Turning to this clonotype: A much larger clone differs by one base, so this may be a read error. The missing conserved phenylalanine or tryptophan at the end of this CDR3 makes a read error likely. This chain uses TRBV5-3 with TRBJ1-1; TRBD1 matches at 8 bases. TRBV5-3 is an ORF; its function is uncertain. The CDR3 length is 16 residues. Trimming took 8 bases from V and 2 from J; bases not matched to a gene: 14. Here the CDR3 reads CASSVTGTGANTEAFL. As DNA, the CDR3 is TGTGCCAGCAGCGTTACCGGGACAGGAGCCAACACTGAAGCTTTCCTT.

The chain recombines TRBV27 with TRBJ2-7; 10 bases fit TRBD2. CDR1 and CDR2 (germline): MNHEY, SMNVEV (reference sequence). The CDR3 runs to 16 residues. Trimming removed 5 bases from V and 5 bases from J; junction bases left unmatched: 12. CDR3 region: CASSLKPLAGDNEQYF. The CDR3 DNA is TGTGCCAGCAGTCTAAAACCCCTAGCGGGAGATAACGAGCAGTACTTC.

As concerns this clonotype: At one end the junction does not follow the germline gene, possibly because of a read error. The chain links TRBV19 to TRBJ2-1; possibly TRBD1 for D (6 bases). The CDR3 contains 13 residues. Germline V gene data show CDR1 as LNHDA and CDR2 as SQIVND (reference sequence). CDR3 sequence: CVSRGRDIGEQFF. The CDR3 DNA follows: TGTGTCAGTAGAGGCCGGGACATCGGTGAGCAGTTCTTC.

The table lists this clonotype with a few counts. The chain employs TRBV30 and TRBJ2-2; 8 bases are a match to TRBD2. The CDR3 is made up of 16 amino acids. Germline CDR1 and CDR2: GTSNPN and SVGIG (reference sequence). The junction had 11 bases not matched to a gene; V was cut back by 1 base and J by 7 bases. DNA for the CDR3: TGTGCCTGGAGTGGGGGAGCGGGAGAGCGTGGCGGGGAGCTGTTTTTT. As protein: CAWSGGAGERGGELFF.

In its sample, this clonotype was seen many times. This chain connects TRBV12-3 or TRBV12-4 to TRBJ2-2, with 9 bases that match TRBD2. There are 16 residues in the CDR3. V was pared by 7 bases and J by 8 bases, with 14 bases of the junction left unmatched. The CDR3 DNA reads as TGTGCCAGCACCTCCCTGACTAGCGGCGCAGAAGGGGAGCTGTTTTTT. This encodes CASTSLTSGAEGELFF.

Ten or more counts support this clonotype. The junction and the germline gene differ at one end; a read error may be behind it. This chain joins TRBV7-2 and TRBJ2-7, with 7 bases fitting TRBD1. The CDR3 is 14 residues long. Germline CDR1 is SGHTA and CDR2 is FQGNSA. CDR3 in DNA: TGTGCCAGCACCTTACAGGGGCGCCCCTACGAGCAGTACTTC. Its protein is CASTLQGRPYEQYF.

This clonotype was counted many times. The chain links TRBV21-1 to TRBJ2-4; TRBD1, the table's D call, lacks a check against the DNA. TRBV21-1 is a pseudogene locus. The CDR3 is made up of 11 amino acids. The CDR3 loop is CASSGGGIQYF. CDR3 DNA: TGTGCCAGCAGCGGCGGGGGCATTCAGTACTTC.

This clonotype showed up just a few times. Here the CDR3 reads CATSAEPVTGYSIGTEAFF. In DNA, the CDR3 is TGTGCCACCAGCGCCGAACCTGTGACAGGGTATAGTATCGGCACTGAAGCTTTCTTT. This chain joins TRBV15 and TRBJ1-1, with 7 bases aligning to TRBD1. Germline assignment: CDR1 LNHNV and CDR2 YYDKDF (reference sequence). Losses at the gene ends were 5 bases for V and 4 bases for J; bases not matched to a gene: 22. The CDR3 runs to 19 residues. Filled out from reference TRBV15 and TRBJ1-1, the complete variable domain reads DAMVIQNPRYQVTQFGKPVTLSCSQTLNHNVMYWYQQKSSQAPKLLFHYYDKDFNNEADTPDNFQSRRPNTSFCFLDIRSPGLGDTAMYLCATSAEPVTGYSIGTEAFFGQGTRLTVV.